This T cell receptor (beta chain) is drawn from a study of tumor-infiltrating lymphocytes in primary liver carcinoma. The wider study: The number of productive TCRbeta reads per sample ranged from roughly 3.5 to 7.13 million and was similar across tissue types.

Notes on this clonotype: Its antigen remains unidentified. The junction differs from germline at one of its ends, possibly a read error.

From unsorted bulk tissue weighing roughly 17-32 mg, DNA and RNA were co-extracted. Five separate regions of each tumor underwent sampling. Germline V gene lookup returns CDR1 SGHAT and CDR2 FQNNGV. This CDR3 region has 15 residues. Constant-region priming of around 490 ng total RNA yielded TCR beta cDNA. ARM-PCR was slightly modified, and three nested multiplex PCR rounds with it gave rise to the TCR beta libraries. Rounds one and two of PCR, each of roughly 10 cycles, were primed with TRBV1-TRBV30 forward primers and a C-beta reverse primer. One entry per CDR3 protein results from TCRdb running MiXCR on the multiplex PCR reads. The repertoire holds 95,000 to 150,000 distinct CDR3 sequences, 55% to 75% seen once, with roughly 7.9% in the top ten. Study conclusions and caveats: Among the pair types, tumor region pairs showed more overlap than tumor-adjacent and tumor-blood pairs. There were only about 7.5-25% of top clones found in all five tumor regions.

This receptor was taken from a woman aged 60-75 years with primary liver carcinoma and hepatitis B virus infection. The gene calls are TRBV11-2 and TRBJ2-1; TRBD2 matches 7 bases. The sample consisted of liver tumor tissue from sampling region 3. Documented subset: tumor region T3, left-lateral pole. CDR3 coding DNA: TGTGCCGGCAGCTTTGAGAGCGGGGATTACAGTGAGCAGTTCTTC. It is translated as CAGSFESGDYSEQFF.